Listed below are T cell receptor beta chains from one sample, sequenced in a study of PD-1 blockade in classical Hodgkin lymphoma. The data were produced by immunoSEQ multiplex PCR, yet TCRdb's version contains in-frame clones alone and is incomplete. This table has roughly 70,000 clones, 60% to 80% appearing once. The specimen comprised peripheral blood mononuclear cells (PBMCs), sampled before the second cycle of nivolumab. These receptors were collected from a human donor with classical Hodgkin lymphoma. Each CDR3 is given with its conserved first and last residue. D genes are given only for firm matches. Clone size is not always given. Where it is, it says once, few, many or a class for expanded clones.

J gene	CDR3 length	D gene	clone size	V gene	CDR3 protein	CDR3 DNA
TRBJ2-2	17	-	-	TRBV28	CASAEAITRGSAGELFF	TGTGCCAGCGCCGAAGCCATTACTAGGGGTTCGGCCGGGGAGCTGTTTTTT
TRBJ2-7	15	TRBD1	-	TRBV15	CATSRDLGTGSEQYF	TGTGCCACCAGCAGAGATTTGGGGACAGGGAGCGAGCAGTACTTC
TRBJ2-1	12	TRBD2	-	TRBV7-8	CASSWGLTEQFF	TGTGCCAGCAGCTGGGGACTAACTGAGCAGTTCTTC
TRBJ2-3	18	-	-	TRBV21-1	CASSSRKLRTGRTDTQYF	TGTGCCAGCAGCTCCCGGAAACTGCGGACAGGGAGAACAGATACGCAGTATTTT
TRBJ1-1	14	-	-	TRBV19	CASSIVWMNTEAFF	TGTGCCAGTAGTATAGTCTGGATGAACACTGAAGCTTTCTTT
TRBJ2-3	12	-	few	TRBV30	CAWNRGADTQYF	TGTGCCTGGAATAGGGGAGCAGATACGCAGTATTTT
TRBJ2-7	13	-	-	TRBV6-1	CASSETGPYEQYF	TGTGCCAGCAGTGAAACCGGGCCCTACGAGCAGTACTTC
TRBJ1-5	16	-	-	TRBV21-1	CASSKEGTVQNQPQHF	TGTGCCAGCAGCAAAGAAGGGACCGTACAGAATCAGCCCCAGCATTTT
TRBJ1-1	14	TRBD1	once	TRBV19	CASREGAMVTEAFF	TGTGCCAGTAGAGAGGGGGCAATGGTTACTGAAGCTTTCTTT
TRBJ1-2	12	-	once	TRBV6-1	CASSEPVGVDTF	TGTGCCAGCAGTGAACCCGTAGGGGTTGACACCTTC
TRBJ1-5	13	-	-	TRBV2	CASSELRSGPQHF	TGTGCCAGCAGTGAATTACGATCGGGGCCCCAGCATTTT
TRBJ2-3	13	-	once	TRBV30	CAWIRAGTDTQYF	TGTGCCTGGATTAGAGCTGGGACAGATACGCAGTATTTT
TRBJ2-2	14	-	-	TRBV9	CASSGLQGAGELFF	TGTGCCAGCAGCGGGCTACAGGGCGCCGGGGAGCTGTTTTTT
TRBJ1-1	14	TRBD1	once	TRBV5-1	CASSFSGGNTEAFF	TGCGCCAGCAGCTTTTCAGGGGGGAACACTGAAGCTTTCTTT
TRBJ2-2	15	-	-	TRBV4-1	CASSQVREDTGELFF	TGCGCCAGCAGCCAAGTCAGGGAGGACACCGGGGAGCTGTTTTTT
TRBJ1-1	15	-	-	TRBV28	CASSSPAALNTEAFF	TGTGCCAGCAGTTCCCCGGCGGCCCTGAACACTGAAGCTTTCTTT
TRBJ1-2	14	TRBD1	-	TRBV19	CASRPTGSGYGYTF	TGTGCCAGTAGACCGACAGGGAGCGGCTATGGCTACACCTTC
TRBJ1-5	15	-	-	TRBV4-2	CASSQEWQSNQPQHF	TGTGCCAGCAGCCAAGAGTGGCAGAGCAATCAGCCCCAGCATTTT
TRBJ2-3	13	-	-	TRBV5-8	CASSFGGTDTQYF	TGTGCCAGCAGCTTTGGGGGCACAGATACGCAGTATTTT
TRBJ1-1	13	-	-	TRBV5-4	CASSVTEHTEAFF	TGTGCCAGCAGCGTGACGGAACACACTGAAGCTTTCTTT
TRBJ2-1	15	-	-	TRBV6-6	CASSPRRGSYNEQFF	TGTGCCAGCAGTCCCCGGCGGGGTTCCTACAATGAGCAGTTCTTC
TRBJ1-1	15	-	-	TRBV4-2	CASSQEARMNTEAFF	TGTGCCAGCAGCCAAGAGGCGAGGATGAACACTGAAGCTTTCTTT
TRBJ1-2	13	-	few	TRBV7-3	CASSLTGVQGYTF	TGTGCCAGCAGCTTAACAGGGGTTCAAGGCTACACCTTC
TRBJ1-6	14	TRBD1	-	TRBV6-4	CASNRTGGNSPLHF	TGTGCCAGCAATAGGACAGGGGGAAATTCACCCCTCCACTTT
TRBJ1-1	14	-	-	TRBV9	CASSAQGSGTEAFF	TGTGCCAGCAGCGCGCAGGGGAGTGGCACTGAAGCTTTCTTT
TRBJ2-7	14	TRBD2	-	TRBV28	CASSSLAGSYEQYF	TGTGCCAGCAGCAGCTTAGCGGGTTCCTACGAGCAGTACTTC
TRBJ1-1	15	-	-	TRBV5-1	CASSLTLQGATEAFF	TGCGCCAGCAGCCTTACCCTACAGGGAGCGACTGAAGCTTTCTTT
TRBJ1-1	14	-	-	TRBV19	CASSIYGGNVGAFF	TGTGCCAGTAGTATATACGGAGGAAATGTGGGAGCTTTCTTT
TRBJ1-5	13	-	-	TRBV7-9	CASSLDGVGPQHF	TGTGCCAGCAGCTTAGACGGGGTCGGGCCCCAGCATTTT
TRBJ2-7	17	-	-	TRBV28	CASSSPRGQGISYEQYF	TGTGCCAGCAGCAGCCCGCGAGGGCAGGGGATTTCCTACGAGCAGTACTTC
TRBJ1-1	14	-	once	TRBV9	CASTRAGENPEAFF	TGTGCCAGCACCAGAGCAGGGGAGAACCCTGAAGCTTTCTTT
TRBJ1-6	15	-	-	TRBV5-3	CASSLSVRGNSPLHF	TGTGCCAGCAGCTTGTCAGTCAGGGGCAATTCACCCCTCCACTTT
TRBJ1-5	21	TRBD1	-	TRBV28	CASSLRETGTGYFVREQPQHF	TGTGCCAGCAGCCTTAGGGAGACCGGGACAGGGTATTTCGTCCGGGAGCAGCCCCAGCATTTT
TRBJ1-2	14	TRBD1	-	TRBV2	CASSEGRGLGGYTF	TGTGCCAGCAGTGAGGGGAGGGGGCTCGGTGGCTACACCTTC
TRBJ1-2	13	-	-	TRBV7-9	CASSWLANYGYTF	TGTGCCAGCAGCTGGCTGGCGAACTATGGCTACACCTTC
TRBJ1-2	17	TRBD1	few	TRBV27	CASSSPSTGGLGYGYTF	TGTGCCAGCAGTTCCCCGTCGACAGGGGGCCTTGGCTATGGCTACACCTTC
TRBJ2-6	15	-	-	TRBV6-5	CASSERGSGANVLTF	TGTGCCAGCAGCGAAAGGGGGTCTGGGGCCAACGTCCTGACTTTC
TRBJ1-2	14	TRBD1	-	TRBV29-1	CSVGSDREANGYTF	TGCAGCGTGGGGTCAGACAGGGAGGCCAATGGCTACACCTTC
TRBJ1-1	12	TRBD1	-	TRBV28	CASSPQGAGAFF	TGTGCCAGCAGTCCCCAGGGGGCAGGAGCTTTCTTT
TRBJ2-1	15	-	-	TRBV9	CASSLIAVAYNEQFF	TGTGCCAGCAGTCTGATAGCGGTTGCCTACAATGAGCAGTTCTTC
TRBJ2-1	11	-	-	TRBV20-1	CSARELQGRFF	TGCAGTGCTAGAGAGTTACAGGGACGTTTCTTC
TRBJ2-2	15	-	-	TRBV5-5	CASSLRQGWTGELFF	TGTGCCAGCAGCCTGCGGCAGGGATGGACCGGGGAGCTGTTTTTT
TRBJ2-3	17	-	-	TRBV30	CAWGHPQGLAGADTQYF	TGTGCCTGGGGTCACCCACAGGGTCTCGCGGGCGCAGATACGCAGTATTTT
TRBJ2-1	12	-	-	TRBV19	CASILNYNEQFF	TGTGCCAGTATACTGAATTACAATGAGCAGTTCTTC
TRBJ2-1	14	-	-	TRBV5-1	CASSSLDSALEQFF	TGCGCCAGCAGCTCCCTCGACAGCGCCCTTGAGCAGTTCTTC